Each of the 14 T cell receptor beta chains below was sequenced from the same sample in a study of blood T cell repertoires in COVID-19. Sequenced by immunoSEQ multiplex PCR; TCRdb stores in-frame clones only, minus some. The table shows 300,000 to 350,000 clones, with 80% to 90% occurring only once. The sample was peripheral blood. These receptors were taken from a man under 40 with COVID-19, enrolled during active disease.

This chain links TRBV6-2 or TRBV6-3 with TRBJ2-5, with a possible D match to TRBD1 (5 bases). The CDR3 extends over 16 amino acids. The germline gives CDR1 MNHEY, CDR2 SVGEGT. The V and J ends lost 0 bases and 4 bases respectively, with 15 bases between them. Here the CDR3 reads CASSYSGGRGPETQYF. In DNA form, the CDR3 reads TGTGCCAGCAGTTACTCTGGCGGAAGGGGCCCAGAGACCCAGTACTTC.

The chain couples TRBV4-1 to TRBJ2-5; D is possibly TRBD2 (6 bases). Between the trimmed V and J ends, which lost 3 bases and 2 bases, there was a span of 16 bases. The CDR3 sequence is 16 residues long. Germline V lookup: CDR1 MGHRA, CDR2 YSYEKL. In DNA form, the CDR3 reads TGCGCCAGCAGCCAGGGGTGGGGGACTTCACAAGAGACCCAGTACTTC. This translates into CASSQGWGTSQETQYF.

The chain uses TRBV7-8 and TRBJ1-6; D not resolved. This CDR3 region has 16 residues. The V end was cut by 5 bases, the J end by 0 bases, with 11 bases between. From germline, CDR1 is SGHVS and CDR2 FQNEAQ. The CDR3 reads CASSPQALSYNSPLHF. The CDR3 nucleotides are TGTGCCAGCAGCCCCCAGGCGCTCTCCTATAATTCACCCCTCCACTTT.

The genes are TRBV19 and TRBJ2-2; D not resolved. Germline CDR1 and CDR2: LNHDA and SQIVND (reference sequence). The CDR3 has 13 amino acids. The V end lost 5 bases, the J end lost 1 base, and 5 bases lay between the germline ends. CDR3 DNA: TGTGCCAGTAGTTATATGAACACCGGGGAGCTGTTTTTT. This translates into CASSYMNTGELFF.

This clone was seen only once. This rearrangement joins TRBV11-3 to TRBJ2-3; D perhaps matches TRBD2 (7 bases). The CDR3 has 15 residues. V was clipped by 1 base and J by 5 bases, with 13 bases between them. Looked up from germline, CDR1 is SGHNT and CDR2 is YENEEA. In DNA, the CDR3 is TGTGCCAGCAGCTTAGGGGGGGGCCAGCAAGATACGCAGTATTTT. It yields the protein CASSLGGGQQDTQYF. Together with reference TRBV11-3 and TRBJ2-3, the CDR3 gives the full variable domain: EAGVVQSPRYKIIEKKQPVAFWCNPISGHNTLYWYLQNLGQGPELLIRYENEEAVDDSQLPKDRFSAERLKGVDSTLKIQPAELGDSAVYLCASSLGGGQQDTQYFGPGTRLTVL.

This clone was observed a handful of times. This chain joins TRBV5-4 and TRBJ1-5; 8 bases fit TRBD1. CDR3 size: 16 residues. Losses at the gene ends were 4 bases for V and 5 bases for J; bases not matched to a gene: 11. Germline V gene data show CDR1 as SGHNT and CDR2 as YYREEE (reference sequence). CDR3 coding DNA: TGTGCCAGCAGCCATGGCGGACAGGGTCTCGATCAGCCCCAGCATTTT. Its translation: CASSHGGQGLDQPQHF.

The chain recombines TRBV7-8 with TRBJ2-4; TRBD1 matches 9 bases. The CDR3 runs 13 residues. Trimming at V came to 4 bases and at J to 8 bases, leaving 3 bases not matched to a gene. Per germline, CDR1 SGHVS and CDR2 FQNEAQ. CDR3 region: CASSWTGVDIQYF. The CDR3 coding sequence is TGTGCCAGCAGCTGGACAGGGGTGGACATTCAGTACTTC.

The genes are TRBV27 and TRBJ2-4; D may be TRBD2 (6 bases). Trimming cost V 3 bases and J 0 bases, with 15 bases left between them. CDR3 length: 17 amino acids. CDR1 and CDR2 from the germline V gene are MNHEY and SMNVEV (reference sequence). CDR3 loop: CASSLAGPPLAKNIQYF. The DNA of the CDR3 is TGTGCCAGCAGTTTGGCGGGGCCCCCTTTAGCCAAAAACATTCAGTACTTC.

The V gene is TRBV4-3, the J gene TRBJ2-1; D is perhaps TRBD2 (6 bases). Germline V gene lookup returns CDR1 LGHNA and CDR2 YSLEER. There are 15 residues in the CDR3. The V end was cut by 1 base, the J end by 2 bases, with 9 bases between. CDR3 in amino acids: CASSQVEGAYNEQFF. CDR3 coding DNA: TGCGCCAGCAGCCAAGTGGAGGGAGCCTACAATGAGCAGTTCTTC.

The chain links TRBV9 to TRBJ2-7, with TRBD2 matching 9 bases. With 0 bases clipped from V and 3 bases from J, the junction kept 4 bases outside the gene matches. Germline CDR1 and CDR2: SGDLS and YYNGEE. The CDR3 covers 15 residues. Written as DNA, the CDR3 is TGTGCCAGCAGCGTAGGCAGCGGGGGGCTCTACGAGCAGTACTTC. Translating it yields CASSVGSGGLYEQYF.

The V call is TRBV19, the J call TRBJ2-1, with D unresolved. The V and J ends lost 3 bases and 8 bases respectively, with 8 bases between them. The CDR3 extends over 12 amino acids. CDR1 is LNHDA, CDR2 SQIVND, per germline (reference sequence). CDR3 residues: CASSINFDEQFF. In nucleotides, the CDR3 is TGTGCCAGTAGTATCAACTTCGATGAGCAGTTCTTC.

The chain employs TRBV19 and TRBJ1-2; no clear D gene. This CDR3 has 15 residues. Germline CDR1 LNHDA, CDR2 SQIVND (reference sequence). V lost 5 bases to trimming and J lost 3 bases, with 16 bases between them. CDR3 amino acids: CASSPYSLGDYGYTF. The CDR3 nucleotides read TGTGCCAGTAGTCCCTACTCCCTCGGGGACTATGGCTACACCTTC.

There are many counts of this clone. The CDR3 region has the DNA TGTGCCGATCAAGAGGCGAACACCGGGGAGCTGTTTTTT. This codes for CADQEANTGELFF. This chain connects TRBV2 to TRBJ2-2; D not resolved. V lost 11 bases and J 0 bases, leaving 10 bases between the germline ends. This CDR3 has 13 amino acids. Germline V CDR1 and CDR2: SNHLY, FYNNEI.

The gene calls are TRBV9 and TRBJ1-1; D is perhaps TRBD1 (6 bases). This CDR3 has 15 amino acids. Germline V gene sequence: CDR1 SGDLS, CDR2 YYNGEE. V was clipped by 3 bases and J by 1 base, with 13 bases between them. The CDR3 loop is CASSAQGHSNTEAFF. The CDR3 DNA reads TGTGCCAGCAGCGCCCAGGGACATTCGAACACTGAAGCTTTCTTT.